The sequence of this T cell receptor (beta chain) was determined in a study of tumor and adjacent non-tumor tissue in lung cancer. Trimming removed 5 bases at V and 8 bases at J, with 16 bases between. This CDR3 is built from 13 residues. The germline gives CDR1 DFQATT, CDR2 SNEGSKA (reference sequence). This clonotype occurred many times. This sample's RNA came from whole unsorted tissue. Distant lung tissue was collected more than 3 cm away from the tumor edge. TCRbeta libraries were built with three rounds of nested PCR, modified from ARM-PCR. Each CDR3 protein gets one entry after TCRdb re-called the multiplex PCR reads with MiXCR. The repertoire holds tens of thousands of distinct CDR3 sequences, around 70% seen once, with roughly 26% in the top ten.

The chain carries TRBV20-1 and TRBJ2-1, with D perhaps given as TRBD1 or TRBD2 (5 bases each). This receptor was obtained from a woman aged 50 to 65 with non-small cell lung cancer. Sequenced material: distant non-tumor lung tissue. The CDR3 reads CSAFRDPTDEQFF. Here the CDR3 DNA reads TGCAGTGCTTTCCGGGACCCTACGGATGAGCAGTTCTTC.